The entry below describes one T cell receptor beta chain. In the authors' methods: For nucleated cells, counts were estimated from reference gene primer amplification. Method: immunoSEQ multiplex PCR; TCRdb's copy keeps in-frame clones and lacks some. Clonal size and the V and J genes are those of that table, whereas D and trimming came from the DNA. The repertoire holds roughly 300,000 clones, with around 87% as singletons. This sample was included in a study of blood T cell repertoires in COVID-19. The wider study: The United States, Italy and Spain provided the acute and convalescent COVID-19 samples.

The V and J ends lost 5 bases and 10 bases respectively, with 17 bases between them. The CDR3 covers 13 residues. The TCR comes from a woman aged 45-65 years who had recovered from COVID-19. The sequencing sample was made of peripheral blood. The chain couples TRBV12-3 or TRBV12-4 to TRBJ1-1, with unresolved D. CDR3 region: CASSPGFSPTAFF. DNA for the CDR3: TGTGCCAGCAGTCCGGGATTTTCTCCGACAGCTTTCTTT.